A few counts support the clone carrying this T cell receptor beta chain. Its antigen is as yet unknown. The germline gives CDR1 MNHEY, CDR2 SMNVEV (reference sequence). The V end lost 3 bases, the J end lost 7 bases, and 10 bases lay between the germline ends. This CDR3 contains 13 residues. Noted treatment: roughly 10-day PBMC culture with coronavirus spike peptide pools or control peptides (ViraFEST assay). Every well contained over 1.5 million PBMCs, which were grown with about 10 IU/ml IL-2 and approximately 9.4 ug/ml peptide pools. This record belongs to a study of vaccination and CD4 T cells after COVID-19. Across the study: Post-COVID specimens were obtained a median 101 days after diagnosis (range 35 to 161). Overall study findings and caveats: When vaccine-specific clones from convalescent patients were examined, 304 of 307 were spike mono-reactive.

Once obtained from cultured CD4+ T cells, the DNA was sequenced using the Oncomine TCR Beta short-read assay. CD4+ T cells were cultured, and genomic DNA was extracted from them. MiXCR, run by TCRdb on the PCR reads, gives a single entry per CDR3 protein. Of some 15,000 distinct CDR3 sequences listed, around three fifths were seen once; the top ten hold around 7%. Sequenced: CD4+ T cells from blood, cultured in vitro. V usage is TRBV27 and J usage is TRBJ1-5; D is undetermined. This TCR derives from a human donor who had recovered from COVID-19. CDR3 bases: TGTGCCAGCAGTTTCTCCAGGTGGCAGCCCCAGCATTTT. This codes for CASSFSRWQPQHF.